The next 14 T cell receptor beta chains were all read from a single sample in a study of CD8 T cells in cerebrospinal fluid in Alzheimer's disease. Each CDR3 protein gets one entry in TCRdb, which reprocessed the 10x single-cell sequencing reads and gives no DNA. The table lists some 1,400 distinct CDR3 sequences. The sample consisted of cerebrospinal fluid. These receptor sequences come from a human donor with Alzheimer's disease.

This clonotype shows up as medium-sized by frequency. The chain uses TRBV12-2 and TRBJ2-1. TRBV12-2 constitutes a pseudogene. This CDR3 is built from 14 residues. CDR3 in amino acids: CASRSFSSVNEQFF.

Its frequency marks this clonotype as medium-sized. The genes are TRBV29-1 and TRBJ2-5; the D call from TCRdb, TRBD1, cannot be confirmed without DNA. This CDR3 has 15 residues. The germline V gene has CDR1 SQVTM and CDR2 ANQGSEA. Here the CDR3 reads CSVVLLGGNQETQYF.

Frequency places this clonotype as large. The V and J genes are TRBV7-9 and TRBJ1-2; TCRdb gives TRBD1 as the D gene, but with no DNA this cannot be confirmed. Germline CDR1 and CDR2: SEHNR and FQNEAQ (reference sequence). This CDR3 has 13 residues. CDR3 sequence reads: CASSSGTGEGYTF. Complete variable domain (other parts from reference TRBV7-9 and TRBJ1-2): DTGVSQNPRHKITKRGQNVTFRCDPISEHNRLYWYRQTLGQGPEFLTYFQNEAQLEKSRLLSDRFSAERPKGSFSTLEIQRTEQGDSAMYLCASSSGTGEGYTFGSGTRLTVV.

Frequency places this clonotype as large. The chain links TRBV20-1 to TRBJ1-5; TCRdb lists TRBD1, though no DNA is available to test this call. The CDR3 runs to 15 residues. The germline gives CDR1 DFQATT, CDR2 SNEGSKA (reference sequence). The CDR3 sequence: CSALAGTAGKRPQHF.

According to its frequency, this clonotype is medium-sized. The chain combines TRBV12-3 or TRBV12-4 with TRBJ2-1; no DNA is available, so the TRBD1 call from TCRdb remains unchecked. There are 13 residues in the CDR3. The CDR3: CASSFRAGNEQFF.

By frequency, this clonotype registers medium-sized. V and J are TRBV9 and TRBJ1-5; absent DNA, TCRdb's TRBD1 call cannot be checked. The CDR3 length is 19 residues. Germline values: CDR1 SGDLS, CDR2 YYNGEE. The CDR3 reads CASSDDRPGQVCANQPQHF.

In terms of frequency, this clonotype is medium-sized. The chain employs TRBV7-3 and TRBJ2-1; without DNA, the TCRdb call of TRBD2 cannot be checked. In germline, CDR1 is SGHTA, CDR2 FQGTGA. CDR3 size: 15 residues. The CDR3: CASSPLAGVANEQFF.

This clonotype is deemed medium-sized by its frequency. The chain employs TRBV5-8 and TRBJ2-2. Germline lookup yields CDR1 SGHTS and CDR2 YDEGEE. The CDR3 is 14 amino acids. The CDR3 here is CASSTGLNTGELFF. The full variable domain, in which reference TRBV5-8 and TRBJ2-2 provide the parts outside the CDR3, is EAGVTQSPTHLIKTRGQQATLRCSPISGHTSVYWYQQALGLGLQFLLWYDEGEERNRGNFPPRFSGRQFPNYSSELNVNALELEDSALYLCASSTGLNTGELFFGEGSRLTVL.

By frequency, this clonotype is large. The chain is built from TRBV4-1 and TRBJ2-1; TCRdb proposes TRBD2, but this gene call is untestable without DNA. CDR3 length: 17 residues. CDR1 is MGHRA and CDR2 is YSYEKL in the germline V gene. CDR3 region: CASSLWTGPSSYNEQFF.

This clonotype shows up as medium-sized by frequency. The CDR3 loop is CASSRLGPVDNSPLHF. This chain uses TRBV3-1 with TRBJ1-6; TCRdb returns TRBD1, unconfirmable since there is no DNA. CDR3 length equals 16 residues. Germline values: CDR1 LGHDT, CDR2 YNNKEL (reference sequence).

This clonotype is deemed medium-sized (0.01 to 0.1%) by its frequency. The V and J genes are TRBV7-3 and TRBJ2-1. This CDR3 is built from 16 residues. CDR1 SGHTA and CDR2 FQGTGA come from the germline V gene. CDR3 sequence reads: CASSLGWRSSYNEQFF. The whole variable domain, filled in from reference TRBV7-3 and TRBJ2-1, reads GAGVSQTPSNKVTEKGKYVELRCDPISGHTALYWYRQSLGQGPEFLIYFQGTGAADDSGLPNDRFFAVRPEGSVSTLKIQRTERGDSAVYLCASSLGWRSSYNEQFFGPGTRLTVL.

This clonotype shows up as medium-sized by frequency. This chain links TRBV5-1 with TRBJ1-3; with no DNA, the TCRdb D assignment of TRBD1 cannot be verified. CDR1 and CDR2 (germline): SGHRS, YFSETQ. The CDR3 runs to 15 residues. The chain's CDR3 is CASSSQGAREDTIYF.

This clonotype is called medium-sized (0.01 to 0.1%) based on its frequency. This sequence joins TRBV4-2 and TRBJ1-2; TCRdb returns TRBD1, unconfirmable since there is no DNA. Germline V lookup: CDR1 LGHNA, CDR2 YNFKEQ. The CDR3 covers 14 residues. The CDR3 reads CASSRQGAGYGYTF.

This clonotype counts as medium-sized by frequency. This chain links TRBV5-1 with TRBJ1-2; TCRdb's D call of TRBD1 is untestable without DNA. The V gene's germline CDR1 is SGHRS and CDR2 YFSETQ. This CDR3 region has 14 residues. The CDR3 here is CASSFAGDPDGYTF.